The rows below give T cell receptor beta chains drawn from one sample of a study of blood T cell repertoires in COVID-19. The protocol was immunoSEQ multiplex PCR, while the TCRdb copy is restricted to in-frame clones and leaves out a portion. The sample lists more than 110,000 clones; almost 80% were seen once. Source material: PBMCs or T cells enriched from blood (not recorded which). Receptor source: a woman in her forties or fifties who had recovered from COVID-19. Both conserved end residues are part of each CDR3. The order of the fields is J gene, D gene, clone size, V gene, CDR3 DNA, CDR3 protein. D genes are given only for firm matches. Expanded clones are given a class, and other clones once, few, many or no size at all.

j_call: TRBJ2-1
d_call: NA
clone_size: NA
v_call: TRBV9
cdr3_nt: TGTGCCAGCAGCTCGGACAACAATGAGCAGTTCTTC
cdr3_aa: CASSSDNNEQFF

j_call: TRBJ2-4
d_call: NA
clone_size: NA
v_call: TRBV5-5
cdr3_nt: TGTGCCAGCAGCCTCACGGACACCAAAAACATTCAGTACTTC
cdr3_aa: CASSLTDTKNIQYF

j_call: TRBJ1-5
d_call: TRBD1
clone_size: NA
v_call: TRBV18
cdr3_nt: TGTGCCAGCTCACCAAGACAGGGGGGGAGCAATCAGCCCCAGCATTTT
cdr3_aa: CASSPRQGGSNQPQHF

j_call: TRBJ1-1
d_call: NA
clone_size: NA
v_call: TRBV2
cdr3_nt: TGTGCCAGCAGTGAAGCGCTTCGGTCCGTTTACACTGAAGCTTTCTTT
cdr3_aa: CASSEALRSVYTEAFF

j_call: TRBJ2-7
d_call: NA
clone_size: NA
v_call: TRBV6-5
cdr3_nt: TGTGCCAGCAGTTACGCTGCGGGATCCTACGAGCAGTACTTC
cdr3_aa: CASSYAAGSYEQYF

j_call: TRBJ2-7
d_call: TRBD2
clone_size: NA
v_call: TRBV6-1
cdr3_nt: TGTGCCAGCAGTGAAGTGAGCGGGAGGGGATACGAGCAGTACTTC
cdr3_aa: CASSEVSGRGYEQYF

j_call: TRBJ1-6
d_call: TRBD1
clone_size: once
v_call: TRBV27
cdr3_nt: TGTGCCGGCCGGACAGGGGAGTCACCCCTCCACTTT
cdr3_aa: CAGRTGESPLHF

j_call: TRBJ1-1
d_call: NA
clone_size: NA
v_call: TRBV5-1
cdr3_nt: TGCGCCAGCAGAGAACTCAATGGGGCCACTGAAGCTTTCTTT
cdr3_aa: CASRELNGATEAFF

j_call: TRBJ1-6
d_call: TRBD1
clone_size: NA
v_call: TRBV11-2
cdr3_nt: TGTGCCAGCAGCATTGGACAGGGATATAATTCACCCCTCCACTTT
cdr3_aa: CASSIGQGYNSPLHF

j_call: TRBJ1-2
d_call: NA
clone_size: NA
v_call: TRBV27
cdr3_nt: TGTGCCAGCAGTTTATCGAGGGCGTCCTATGGCTACACCTTC
cdr3_aa: CASSLSRASYGYTF

j_call: TRBJ1-5
d_call: NA
clone_size: NA
v_call: TRBV7-8
cdr3_nt: TGTGCCAGCAGCTTAGAGGGTAGGGGCCTCAATCAGCCCCAGCATTTT
cdr3_aa: CASSLEGRGLNQPQHF

j_call: TRBJ1-2
d_call: TRBD1
clone_size: NA
v_call: TRBV13
cdr3_nt: TGTGCCAGCAGCGTCAGGGGGCGGGTCTATGGCTACACCTTC
cdr3_aa: CASSVRGRVYGYTF

j_call: TRBJ2-5
d_call: TRBD1
clone_size: NA
v_call: TRBV5-1
cdr3_nt: TGCGCCAGCAGCTCGACCCGACAGGGACAAGAGACCCAGTACTTC
cdr3_aa: CASSSTRQGQETQYF

j_call: TRBJ2-5
d_call: TRBD1
clone_size: NA
v_call: TRBV14
cdr3_nt: TGTGCCAGCAGCCAAGATCAGGACAGGGGGCCGGAGACCCAGTACTTC
cdr3_aa: CASSQDQDRGPETQYF

j_call: TRBJ2-1
d_call: NA
clone_size: once
v_call: TRBV7-3
cdr3_nt: TGTGCCAGCAGCTTAACTGTATACAATGAGCAGTTCTTC
cdr3_aa: CASSLTVYNEQFF

j_call: TRBJ2-1
d_call: TRBD2
clone_size: NA
v_call: TRBV29-1
cdr3_nt: TGCAGCTCTAAGCGGGATAGGAATGAGCAGTTCTTC
cdr3_aa: CSSKRDRNEQFF

j_call: TRBJ1-2
d_call: NA
clone_size: NA
v_call: TRBV7-2
cdr3_nt: TGTGCCAGCAGCTTACTGCCAGGGGCAAACTATGGCTACACCTTC
cdr3_aa: CASSLLPGANYGYTF

j_call: TRBJ2-1
d_call: TRBD2
clone_size: NA
v_call: TRBV27
cdr3_nt: TGTGCCAGCGGCGGGGGGGCTGGTAATGAGCAGTTCTTC
cdr3_aa: CASGGGAGNEQFF

j_call: TRBJ1-3
d_call: NA
clone_size: NA
v_call: TRBV28
cdr3_nt: TGTGCCAGCAGCCCCTTGGGAGGGGATGGAAACACCATATATTTT
cdr3_aa: CASSPLGGDGNTIYF

j_call: TRBJ1-4
d_call: TRBD1
clone_size: NA
v_call: TRBV5-5
cdr3_nt: TGTGCCAGCAGCCCGGACAGGGGCCGAGAAAAACTGTTTTTT
cdr3_aa: CASSPDRGREKLFF

j_call: TRBJ2-3
d_call: NA
clone_size: NA
v_call: TRBV9
cdr3_nt: TGTGCCAGCAGCGTAGAAGGACTCAAGTCGGATACGCAGTATTTT
cdr3_aa: CASSVEGLKSDTQYF

j_call: TRBJ1-2
d_call: TRBD1
clone_size: few
v_call: TRBV6-6
cdr3_nt: TGTGCCAGCAGTTACGACAGGGGGGACGGCTACACCTTC
cdr3_aa: CASSYDRGDGYTF

j_call: TRBJ2-3
d_call: TRBD2
clone_size: NA
v_call: TRBV28
cdr3_nt: TGTGCCAGCAGCACGACTAGCGGGAGAGGCGCAGATACGCAGTATTTT
cdr3_aa: CASSTTSGRGADTQYF

j_call: TRBJ2-1
d_call: TRBD1
clone_size: NA
v_call: TRBV24-1
cdr3_nt: TGTGCCACCAGTGGGACAGGGGGCTACAATGAGCAGTTCTTC
cdr3_aa: CATSGTGGYNEQFF

j_call: TRBJ2-7
d_call: NA
clone_size: NA
v_call: TRBV5-1
cdr3_nt: TGCGCCAGCAGCTTGAGCCCAGGGCTCTCCTACGAGCAGTACTTC
cdr3_aa: CASSLSPGLSYEQYF

j_call: TRBJ1-1
d_call: NA
clone_size: once
v_call: TRBV3-1/TRBV3-2
cdr3_nt: TGTGCCAGCAGCCAAGATCCATACACTGAAGCTTTCTTT
cdr3_aa: CASSQDPYTEAFF

j_call: TRBJ2-3
d_call: TRBD2
clone_size: NA
v_call: TRBV27
cdr3_nt: TGTGCCAGCAGTTCACGGACTAGCGGGAGATACACAGATACGCAGTATTTT
cdr3_aa: CASSSRTSGRYTDTQYF

j_call: TRBJ2-1
d_call: NA
clone_size: NA
v_call: TRBV27
cdr3_nt: TGTGCCAGCAGTTTTGGGATAGCCCCTGGGGGGAATGAGCAGTTCTTC
cdr3_aa: CASSFGIAPGGNEQFF

j_call: TRBJ2-5
d_call: NA
clone_size: NA
v_call: TRBV7-2
cdr3_nt: TGTGCCAGCAGCTTAGGGAACAGTCAAGAGACCCAGTACTTC
cdr3_aa: CASSLGNSQETQYF

j_call: TRBJ1-1
d_call: NA
clone_size: once
v_call: TRBV25-1
cdr3_nt: TGTGCCAGCAGTGCCCGACCTTTTGGGGCGACCACTGAAGCTTTCTTT
cdr3_aa: CASSARPFGATTEAFF

j_call: TRBJ1-6
d_call: TRBD1
clone_size: few
v_call: TRBV28
cdr3_nt: TGTGCCAGCAGTACAGGGGGGGGTTCACCCCTCCACTTT
cdr3_aa: CASSTGGGSPLHF

j_call: TRBJ1-1
d_call: TRBD1
clone_size: once
v_call: TRBV3-1/TRBV3-2
cdr3_nt: TGTGCCAGCAGCCCCGGGACAGGGGGTAACACTGAAGCTTTCTTT
cdr3_aa: CASSPGTGGNTEAFF